This T cell receptor beta chain stems from a study of beta chain features in type 1 diabetes. The overall study: Age and gender were similar between patients and healthy donors, as were cell yields.

TCRB transcripts that were expressed got sequenced, as all of the isolated RNA had been reverse transcribed. The repertoire was sequenced with immunoSEQ multiplex PCR; TCRdb's copy has only in-frame clones and lacks some. The top ten clones hold 0.02% to 0.025% of a sample with 810,000 or so clones, roughly a sixth of them seen once. Study observations and caveats: Equally in patients and controls, shorter templates might have been favored by PCR. HLA influence on TCRB rearrangement stayed unresolved here.

CD4+ naive, central memory, regulatory and stem cell-like memory subsets were isolated by sorting on CD45RO/CCR7/CD25/CD127/CD95/CD27. This clone was observed a few times. Its antigen is not known. At the DNA level, this CDR3 is encoded by other sequences in the same sample as well. The TCR was taken from a young woman in good health. Sequencing was done on a sample of naive CD4+ T cells from blood.

The DNA of the CDR3 is TGCGCCAGCAGCTTGAGCGGGACCTCCTACAATGAGCAGTTCTTC. Its protein is CASSLSGTSYNEQFF. This sequence joins TRBV5-1 and TRBJ2-1, with 7 bases matching TRBD2. Trimming removed 1 base from V and 0 bases from J; junction bases left unmatched: 1. The germline CDR1 and CDR2 sequences are SGHRS and YFSETQ. The CDR3 has 15 residues.